This record covers a single T cell receptor beta chain. What it binds is unknown. These data originate in a study of cytomegalovirus exposure and HLA in healthy donors. Study-wide points: Indistinguishability led to the exclusion of some V segments, TRBV6-2 and TRBV6-3 included.

Vbeta (60) and Jbeta (13) primers were used in the PCR. Assay: immunoSEQ multiplex PCR; the TCRdb copy retains only in-frame clones and omits some. The table shows more than 250,000 clones, with approximately 90% occurring only once. Germline V gene data show CDR1 as SGHTA and CDR2 as FQGNSA. V lost 7 bases and J lost 4; bases outside the gene matches: 10. The CDR3 spans 15 residues. The V call is TRBV7-2, the J call TRBJ2-7, with 10 nucleotides matching TRBD2. This TCR came from a woman aged 18-29 years in good health and CMV-seronegative. Sequencing was done on a sample of PBMCs. CDR3 loop: CASTPSGGAAYEQYF. The CDR3 coding sequence is TGTGCCAGCACTCCCAGCGGGGGGGCGGCTTACGAGCAGTACTTC.